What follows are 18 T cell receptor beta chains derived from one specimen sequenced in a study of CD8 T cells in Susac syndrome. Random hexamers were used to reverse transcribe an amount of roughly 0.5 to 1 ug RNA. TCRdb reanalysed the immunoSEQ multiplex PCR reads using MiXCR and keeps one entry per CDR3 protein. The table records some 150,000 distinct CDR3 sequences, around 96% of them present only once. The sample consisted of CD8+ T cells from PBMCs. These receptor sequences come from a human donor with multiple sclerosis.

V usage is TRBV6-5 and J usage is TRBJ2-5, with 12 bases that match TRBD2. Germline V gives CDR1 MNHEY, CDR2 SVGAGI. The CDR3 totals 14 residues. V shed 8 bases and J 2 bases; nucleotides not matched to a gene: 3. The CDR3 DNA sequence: TGTGCCAGCCGACTAGCGGGGGTGCAAGAGACCCAGTACTTC. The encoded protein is CASRLAGVQETQYF.

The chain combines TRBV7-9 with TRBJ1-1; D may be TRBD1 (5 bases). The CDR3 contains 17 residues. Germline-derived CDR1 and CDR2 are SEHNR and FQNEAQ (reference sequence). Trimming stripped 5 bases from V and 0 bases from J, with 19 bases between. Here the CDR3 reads CASSHETVGPMNTEAFF. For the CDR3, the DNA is TGTGCCAGCAGCCACGAGACAGTTGGGCCCATGAACACTGAAGCTTTCTTT.

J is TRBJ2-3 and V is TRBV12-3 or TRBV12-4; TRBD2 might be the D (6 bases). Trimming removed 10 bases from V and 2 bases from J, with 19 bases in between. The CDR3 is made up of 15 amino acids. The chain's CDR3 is CAIHANGGLTDTQYF. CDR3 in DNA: TGTGCCATTCACGCAAACGGGGGTCTCACAGATACGCAGTATTTT.

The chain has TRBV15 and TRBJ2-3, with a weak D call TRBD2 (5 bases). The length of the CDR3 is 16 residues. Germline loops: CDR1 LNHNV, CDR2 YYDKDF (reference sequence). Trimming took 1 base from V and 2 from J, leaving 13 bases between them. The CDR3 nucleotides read TGTGCCACCAGCAGAGCGATGAAGGGAGCCACAGATACGCAGTATTTT. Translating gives CATSRAMKGATDTQYF. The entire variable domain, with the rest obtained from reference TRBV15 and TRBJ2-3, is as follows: DAMVIQNPRYQVTQFGKPVTLSCSQTLNHNVMYWYQQKSSQAPKLLFHYYDKDFNNEADTPDNFQSRRPNTSFCFLDIRSPGLGDTAMYLCATSRAMKGATDTQYFGPGTRLTVL.

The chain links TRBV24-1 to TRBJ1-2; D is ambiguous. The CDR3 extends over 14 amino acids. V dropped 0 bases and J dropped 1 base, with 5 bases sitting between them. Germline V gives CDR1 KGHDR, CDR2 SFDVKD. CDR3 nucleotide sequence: TGTGCCACCAGTGATTTGAGGGATAACTATGGCTACACCTTC. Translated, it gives CATSDLRDNYGYTF.

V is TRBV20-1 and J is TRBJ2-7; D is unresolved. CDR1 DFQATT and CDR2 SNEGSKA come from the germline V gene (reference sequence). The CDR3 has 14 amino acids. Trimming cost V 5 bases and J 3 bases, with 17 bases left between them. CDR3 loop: CSAPGGGVLYEQYF. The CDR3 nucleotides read TGCAGTGCTCCGGGTGGTGGGGTCCTCTACGAGCAGTACTTC.

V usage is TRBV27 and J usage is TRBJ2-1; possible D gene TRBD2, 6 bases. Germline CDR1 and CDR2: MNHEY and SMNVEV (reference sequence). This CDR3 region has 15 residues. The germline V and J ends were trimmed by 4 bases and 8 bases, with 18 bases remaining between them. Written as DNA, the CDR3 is TGTGCCAGCAGTTCCCACATAGGAGGGGCCGATGAGCAGTTCTTC. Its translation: CASSSHIGGADEQFF.

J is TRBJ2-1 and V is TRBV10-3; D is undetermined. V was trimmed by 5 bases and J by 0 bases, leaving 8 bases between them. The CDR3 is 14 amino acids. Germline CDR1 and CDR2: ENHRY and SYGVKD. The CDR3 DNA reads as TGTGCCATCAGTCCGTATAGCTCCTACAATGAGCAGTTCTTC. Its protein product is CAISPYSSYNEQFF.

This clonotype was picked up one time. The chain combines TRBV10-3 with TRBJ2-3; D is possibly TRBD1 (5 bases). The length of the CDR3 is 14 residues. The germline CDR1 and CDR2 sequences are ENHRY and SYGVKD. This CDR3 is CAAAATRTTDTQYF. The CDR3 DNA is TGTGCGGCCGCCGCCACCAGGACAACAGATACGCAGTATTTT.

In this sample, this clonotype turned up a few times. The CDR3, as DNA: TGTGCCAGTAAGGGGGGAGGGAATCAGCCCCAGCATTTT. Translation gives CASKGGGNQPQHF. The chain has TRBV19 and TRBJ1-5, with D possibly being TRBD1 (6 bases). V was shortened by 7 bases and J by 4 bases, with 11 bases between the two germline ends. CDR1 and CDR2 (germline): LNHDA, SQIVND (reference sequence). This CDR3 contains 13 residues.

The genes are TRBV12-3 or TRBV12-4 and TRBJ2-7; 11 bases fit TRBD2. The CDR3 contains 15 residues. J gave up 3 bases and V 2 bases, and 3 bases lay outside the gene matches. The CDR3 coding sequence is TGTGCCAGCAGTTTATCACTAGCGGGAGTCTACGAGCAGTACTTC. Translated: CASSLSLAGVYEQYF.

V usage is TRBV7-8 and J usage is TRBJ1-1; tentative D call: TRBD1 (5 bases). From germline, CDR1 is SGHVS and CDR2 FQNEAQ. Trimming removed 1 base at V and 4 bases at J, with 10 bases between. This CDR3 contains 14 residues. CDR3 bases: TGTGCCAGCAGCTTAGGGCAGGGAGTCACTGAAGCTTTCTTT. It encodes CASSLGQGVTEAFF.

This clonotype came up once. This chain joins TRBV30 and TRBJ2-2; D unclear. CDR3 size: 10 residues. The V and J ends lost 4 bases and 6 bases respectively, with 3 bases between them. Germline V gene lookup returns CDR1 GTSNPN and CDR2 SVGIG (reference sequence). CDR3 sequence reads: CAWKSGELFF. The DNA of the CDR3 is TGTGCCTGGAAATCCGGGGAGCTGTTTTTT.

CDR3 amino acids: CASSVAAGGSIHEQFF. The CDR3 DNA follows: TGTGCCAGCAGCGTAGCAGCGGGGGGGAGTATACATGAGCAGTTCTTC. This chain uses TRBV9 with TRBJ2-1; 10 bases are a match to TRBD2. V was pared by 0 bases and J by 8 bases, with 8 bases of the junction left unmatched. There are 16 residues in the CDR3. In germline, CDR1 is SGDLS, CDR2 YYNGEE.

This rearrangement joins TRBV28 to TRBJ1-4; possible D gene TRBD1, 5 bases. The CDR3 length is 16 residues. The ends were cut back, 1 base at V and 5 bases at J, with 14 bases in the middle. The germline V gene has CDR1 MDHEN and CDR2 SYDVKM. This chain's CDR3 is CASSLLGEGLNEKLFF. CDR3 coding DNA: TGTGCCAGCAGTTTATTGGGCGAGGGGCTGAATGAAAAACTGTTTTTT.

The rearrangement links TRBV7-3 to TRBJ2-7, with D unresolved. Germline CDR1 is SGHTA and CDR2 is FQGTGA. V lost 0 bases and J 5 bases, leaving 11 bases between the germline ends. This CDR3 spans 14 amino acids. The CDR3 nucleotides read TGTGCCAGCAGCTTAACGGGCACAGAGGACGAGCAGTACTTC. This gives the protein CASSLTGTEDEQYF.

The CDR3 nucleotides read TGTGCCAGCACCCCCGGGACAGGGATAACCGGGGAGCTGTTTTTT. This sequence encodes CASTPGTGITGELFF. The chain combines TRBV6-5 with TRBJ2-2, with 9 bases that match TRBD1. The CDR3 contains 15 residues. The trim removed 7 bases at V and 5 bases at J, leaving 8 bases unmatched. The germline gives CDR1 MNHEY, CDR2 SVGAGI.

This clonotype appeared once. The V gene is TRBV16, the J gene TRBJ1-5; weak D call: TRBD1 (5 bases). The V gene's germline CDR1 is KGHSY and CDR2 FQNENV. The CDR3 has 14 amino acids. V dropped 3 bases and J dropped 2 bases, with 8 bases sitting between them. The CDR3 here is CASSQSGGNQPQHF. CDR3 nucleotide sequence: TGTGCCAGCAGCCAGTCGGGGGGCAATCAGCCCCAGCATTTT.